These 18 T cell receptor beta chains share one sample of origin, sequenced in a study of cytomegalovirus exposure and HLA in healthy donors. Use of 60 Vbeta and 13 Jbeta primers characterized the PCR. Clones were read by immunoSEQ multiplex PCR, and TCRdb kept only the in-frame ones, dropping some. The sample shows 130,000 to 150,000 clones, around 81% of them seen only once. The sequenced sample was PBMCs. Receptors originate from a male donor in good health and CMV-seronegative.

In this sample, this clone turned up a few times. The chain carries TRBV27 and TRBJ1-6, with 12 bases fitting TRBD1. The CDR3 sequence is 15 residues long. With 5 bases clipped from V and 10 bases from J, the junction kept 6 bases outside the gene matches. Germline V gene sequence: CDR1 MNHEY, CDR2 SMNVEV (reference sequence). The CDR3 reads CASSQGQGAWSPLHF. The CDR3 bases are TGTGCCAGCAGTCAGGGACAGGGGGCCTGGTCACCCCTCCACTTT.

CDR3 DNA sequence: TGTGCCATCAGTGAGGCCGGGAGCTATGGCTACACCTTC. The encoded protein is CAISEAGSYGYTF. The chain employs TRBV10-3 and TRBJ1-2; D unresolved. The germline gives CDR1 ENHRY, CDR2 SYGVKD. V gave up 2 bases and J gave up 4 bases, with 8 bases separating them. There are 13 residues in the CDR3.

The chain couples TRBV12-5 to TRBJ1-5; D is unresolved. V lost 1 base to trimming and J lost 2 bases, with 6 bases between them. Looked up from germline, CDR1 is LGHNT and CDR2 is FRNRAP. The CDR3 contains 14 residues. CDR3 in amino acids: CASGLGSGNQPQHF. CDR3 nucleotides: TGTGCTAGTGGTTTGGGATCGGGCAATCAGCCCCAGCATTTT.

The chain joins TRBV10-3 to TRBJ2-3, with 9 bases matching TRBD1. The germline gives CDR1 ENHRY, CDR2 SYGVKD. The V gene end was trimmed by 7 bases and the J gene end by 3 bases; junction bases not matched to a gene: 5. CDR3 size: 14 residues. Written as DNA, the CDR3 is TGTGCCATCATGAGGACAGGGGTTACAGATACGCAGTATTTT. This encodes CAIMRTGVTDTQYF.

The V call is TRBV7-6, the J call TRBJ2-7; TRBD1 matches at 8 bases. The germline V gene encodes CDR1 SGHVS and CDR2 FNYEAQ. Trimming removed 5 bases from V and 4 bases from J; junction bases left unmatched: 4. The CDR3 sequence is 13 residues long. CDR3 region: CASSITGGYEQYF. The CDR3 nucleotides are TGTGCCAGCAGCATTACAGGGGGGTACGAGCAGTACTTC.

This chain uses TRBV6-5 with TRBJ1-1; D uncertain. V gave up 8 bases and J gave up 11 bases, with 18 bases separating them. Germline V gene data show CDR1 as MNHEY and CDR2 as SVGAGI. The CDR3 spans 12 residues. The CDR3 nucleotides are TGTGCCAGCGGAACGTCGCAGTGGGAGGCTTTCTTT. It is translated as CASGTSQWEAFF.

The chain has TRBV6-1 and TRBJ2-7; maybe TRBD2 (5 bases). V was trimmed by 7 bases and J by 3 bases, leaving 10 bases between them. Germline V gives CDR1 MNHNS, CDR2 SASEGT. The CDR3 is 12 residues long. The CDR3 bases are TGTGCCAGCACCGAAGACTACTACGAGCAGTACTTC. It specifies CASTEDYYEQYF.

This clone was seen once. CDR3: CASSRRDRDNNEQFF. For the CDR3, the DNA is TGTGCCAGCAGCCGCCGGGACAGAGACAACAATGAGCAGTTCTTC. The chain has TRBV4-2 and TRBJ2-1; 7 bases match TRBD1. The CDR3 runs to 15 residues. CDR1 is LGHNA and CDR2 is YNFKEQ in the germline V gene. The J segment lost 5 bases and the V segment lost 4 bases, leaving 8 bases of the junction unmatched.

For the CDR3, the DNA is TGCGCCAGCAGCCAAATTGAAGCGGGAGATACCTACGAGCAGTACTTC. Translating gives CASSQIEAGDTYEQYF. This chain connects TRBV4-1 to TRBJ2-7; 8 bases are shared with TRBD2. The CDR3 covers 16 residues. The V gene's germline CDR1 is MGHRA and CDR2 YSYEKL. V lost 2 bases, J lost 2 bases, and 8 bases stayed unmatched.

The chain links TRBV29-1 to TRBJ2-1; 8 bases map to TRBD1. The CDR3 loop spans 13 amino acids. With V trimmed by 7 bases and J by 4 bases, 6 bases remained unmatched. Germline V gene data show CDR1 as SQVTM and CDR2 as ANQGSEA. The CDR3 nucleotides are TGCAGCGCTCGGACAGGGATATACAATGAGCAGTTCTTC. This gives the protein CSARTGIYNEQFF.

The gene calls are TRBV4-3 and TRBJ2-2; D gene uncertain. The ends were cut back, 2 bases at V and 8 bases at J, with 9 bases in the middle. The CDR3 contains 13 residues. Looked up from germline, CDR1 is LGHNA and CDR2 is YSLEER. CDR3 residues: CASSQSRPGELFF. The CDR3 region has the DNA TGCGCCAGCAGCCAAAGCAGGCCTGGGGAGCTGTTTTTT.

The V call is TRBV7-2, the J call TRBJ2-7; no definite D call. The germline V gene has CDR1 SGHTA and CDR2 FQGNSA. This CDR3 contains 16 residues. Trimming took 6 bases from V and 2 from J, leaving 20 bases between them. Written as DNA, the CDR3 is TGTGCCAGCAGTCAAAGCCTCTTGAGCTTTACCTACGAGCAGTACTTC. Translation gives CASSQSLLSFTYEQYF.

This chain links TRBV9 with TRBJ2-1; 10 nucleotides agree with TRBD2. V was clipped by 0 bases and J by 10 bases; unmatched bases: 10. Per the germline V gene, CDR1 is SGDLS and CDR2 is YYNGEE. This CDR3 contains 16 residues. The CDR3: CASSVASGGAYDEQFF. DNA for the CDR3: TGTGCCAGCAGCGTAGCCAGCGGGGGGGCCTACGACGAGCAGTTCTTC.

V and J are TRBV23-1 and TRBJ1-4, with D maybe TRBD1 (6 bases). TRBV23-1 is an ORF for which the function is uncertain. This CDR3 contains 16 residues. Trimming left V 0 bases short and J 5 bases short, with 13 bases between. The CDR3 coding sequence is TGCGCCAGCAGTCAATCGAGGCAGGGGCGAAATGAAAAACTGTTTTTT. It codes for CASSQSRQGRNEKLFF.

A single count supports this clone. The J gene is TRBJ2-1, the V gene TRBV9, with 9 bases fitting TRBD1. Per germline, CDR1 SGDLS and CDR2 YYNGEE. J gave up 4 bases and V 0 bases, and 5 bases lay outside the gene matches. This CDR3 contains 16 residues. The CDR3 nucleotides are TGTGCCAGCAGCGTAGATGGGACAGGGATTTACAATGAGCAGTTCTTC. Protein product: CASSVDGTGIYNEQFF. Complete variable domain (other parts from reference TRBV9 and TRBJ2-1): DSGVTQTPKHLITATGQRVTLRCSPRSGDLSVYWYQQSLDQGLQFLIQYYNGEERAKGNILERFSAQQFPDLHSELNLSSLELGDSALYFCASSVDGTGIYNEQFFGPGTRLTVL.

On this clone itself: The sample carries other DNA sequences with the same CDR3. This chain uses TRBV29-1 with TRBJ1-1; TRBD1 might be the D (6 bases). Deletions cut 6 bases from V and 4 bases from J, with 9 bases between. This CDR3 spans 11 amino acids. Germline CDR1 and CDR2: SQVTM and ANQGSEA. CDR3 DNA sequence: TGCAGCGTCCTAGGGGGCACTGAAGCTTTCTTT. The encoded protein is CSVLGGTEAFF.

This clone was counted only a few times. This chain uses TRBV10-2 with TRBJ2-3; 10 bases match TRBD2. CDR1 is WSHSY and CDR2 is SAAADI in the germline V gene. CDR3 size: 16 residues. V lost 4 bases and J lost 2; bases outside the gene matches: 6. The CDR3 sequence is CASSGIAGGITDTQYF. CDR3 sequence (DNA): TGCGCCAGCAGTGGAATAGCGGGAGGAATCACAGATACGCAGTATTTT.

The chain is built from TRBV4-2 and TRBJ2-7, with TRBD2 as a possible D gene (6 bases). V lost 2 bases and J 3 bases, leaving 14 bases between the germline ends. Germline CDR1 reads LGHNA; CDR2 reads YNFKEQ. The CDR3 sequence is 15 residues long. The CDR3 loop reads CASSQRIAANYEQYF. CDR3 DNA: TGTGCCAGCAGCCAAAGGATAGCGGCAAACTACGAGCAGTACTTC.